The entry below gives a single TCR beta chain sequence along with its context. The CDR3 is 14 amino acids. V was pared by 0 bases and J by 5 bases, with 11 bases between. Germline-derived CDR1 and CDR2 are SGDLS and YYNGEE. In the source study's methods: Estimates of nucleated cell counts were drawn from the amplification of reference gene primers. Some clones are missing from TCRdb's copy, which holds only in-frame ones; the method was immunoSEQ multiplex PCR. V and J calls plus clone size are reproduced from that table; the DNA served to infer D and trimming. The data show 37,000 or so clones, about 90% seen once. This record belongs to a study of blood T cell repertoires in COVID-19. The overall study: Material from acute and convalescent COVID-19 was sourced from the United States, Italy and Spain. PBMCs, B-cell-depleted T cells, or T cells were the source of the cDNA or gDNA that made up the material.

Sample: peripheral blood. The J gene is TRBJ2-5, the V gene TRBV9; TRBD2 might be the D (6 bases). This sequence originates from a man between 65 and 80 years old with acute or convalescent COVID-19. The CDR3 nucleotides read TGTGCCAGCAGCGTAGGGCCAAGCGGGGAGACCCAGTACTTC. It translates to CASSVGPSGETQYF.